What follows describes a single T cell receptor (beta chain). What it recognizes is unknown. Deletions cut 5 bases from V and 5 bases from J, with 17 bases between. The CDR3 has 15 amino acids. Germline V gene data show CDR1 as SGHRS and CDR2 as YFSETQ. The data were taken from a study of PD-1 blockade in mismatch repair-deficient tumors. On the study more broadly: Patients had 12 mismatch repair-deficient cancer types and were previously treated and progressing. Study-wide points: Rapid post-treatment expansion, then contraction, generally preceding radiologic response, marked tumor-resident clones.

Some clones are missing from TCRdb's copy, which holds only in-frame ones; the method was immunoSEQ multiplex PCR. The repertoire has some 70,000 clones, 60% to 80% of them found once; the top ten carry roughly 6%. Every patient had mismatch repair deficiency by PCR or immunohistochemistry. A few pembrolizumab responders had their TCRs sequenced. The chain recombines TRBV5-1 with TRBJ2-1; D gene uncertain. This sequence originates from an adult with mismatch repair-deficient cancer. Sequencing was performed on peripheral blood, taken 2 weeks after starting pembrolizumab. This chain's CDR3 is CASSLGFLVNNEQFF. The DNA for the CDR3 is TGCGCCAGCAGTCTGGGGTTTCTGGTTAACAATGAGCAGTTCTTC.